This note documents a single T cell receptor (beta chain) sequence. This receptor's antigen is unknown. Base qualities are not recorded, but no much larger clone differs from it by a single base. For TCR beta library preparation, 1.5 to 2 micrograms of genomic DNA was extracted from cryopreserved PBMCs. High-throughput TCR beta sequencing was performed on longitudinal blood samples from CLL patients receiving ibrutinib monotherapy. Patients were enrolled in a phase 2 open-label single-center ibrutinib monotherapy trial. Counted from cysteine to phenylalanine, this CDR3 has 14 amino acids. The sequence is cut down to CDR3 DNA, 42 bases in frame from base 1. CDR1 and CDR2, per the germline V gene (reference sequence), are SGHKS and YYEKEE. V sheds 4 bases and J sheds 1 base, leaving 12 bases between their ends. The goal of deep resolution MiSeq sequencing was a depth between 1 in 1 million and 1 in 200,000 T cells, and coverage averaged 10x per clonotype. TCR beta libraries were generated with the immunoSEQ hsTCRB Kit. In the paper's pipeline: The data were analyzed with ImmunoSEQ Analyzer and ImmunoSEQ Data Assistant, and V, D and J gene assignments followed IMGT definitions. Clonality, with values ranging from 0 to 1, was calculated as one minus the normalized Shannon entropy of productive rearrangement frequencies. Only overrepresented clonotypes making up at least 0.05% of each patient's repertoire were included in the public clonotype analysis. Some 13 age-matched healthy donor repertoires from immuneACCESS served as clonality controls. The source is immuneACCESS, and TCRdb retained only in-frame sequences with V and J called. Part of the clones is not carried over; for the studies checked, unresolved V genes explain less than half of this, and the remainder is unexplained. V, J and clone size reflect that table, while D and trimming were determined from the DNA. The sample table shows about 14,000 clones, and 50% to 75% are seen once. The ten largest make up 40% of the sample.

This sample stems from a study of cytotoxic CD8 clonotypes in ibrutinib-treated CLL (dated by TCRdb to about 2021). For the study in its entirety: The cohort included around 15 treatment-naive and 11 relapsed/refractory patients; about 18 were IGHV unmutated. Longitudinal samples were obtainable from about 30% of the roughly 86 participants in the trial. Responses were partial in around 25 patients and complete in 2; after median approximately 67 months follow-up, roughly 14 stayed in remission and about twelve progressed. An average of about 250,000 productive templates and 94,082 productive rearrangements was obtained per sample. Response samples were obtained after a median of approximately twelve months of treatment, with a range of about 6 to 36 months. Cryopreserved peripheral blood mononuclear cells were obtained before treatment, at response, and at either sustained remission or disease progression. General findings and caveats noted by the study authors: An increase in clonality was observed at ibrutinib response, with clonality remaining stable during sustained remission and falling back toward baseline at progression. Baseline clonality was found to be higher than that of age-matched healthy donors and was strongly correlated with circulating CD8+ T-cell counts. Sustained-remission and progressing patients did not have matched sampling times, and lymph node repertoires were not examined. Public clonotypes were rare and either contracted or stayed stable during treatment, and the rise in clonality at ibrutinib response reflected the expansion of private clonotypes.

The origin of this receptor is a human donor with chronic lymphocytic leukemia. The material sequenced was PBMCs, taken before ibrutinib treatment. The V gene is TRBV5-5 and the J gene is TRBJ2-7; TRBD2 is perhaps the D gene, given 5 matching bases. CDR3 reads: CASSLAAGSYEQYF. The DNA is TGTGCCAGCAGCCTCGCGGCGGGTTCCTACGAGCAGTACTTC.